This note documents a single TCR beta chain sequence. If patients had autoimmune disease history or systemic immunosuppression, they were excluded. The data are from a study of OX40 agonist ivuxolimab in advanced cancers. Study background: The dose-escalation group included hepatocellular carcinoma, melanoma, renal cell carcinoma and head and neck cancer. Past anti-PD-1, anti-PD-L1 or anti-CTLA-4 therapy was accepted, and around 40% had received some.

Using immunoSEQ multiplex PCR, the repertoire was profiled, and TCRdb retains in-frame clones only, with some absent. The sample has approximately 19,000 clones, nearly 80% seen once. The V end was cut by 5 bases, the J end by 3 bases, with 17 bases between. Per the germline V gene, CDR1 is SNHLY and CDR2 is FYNNEI. This CDR3 has 16 amino acids. This chain connects TRBV2 to TRBJ2-1; weak D call: TRBD2 (5 bases). Source: CD4+ or CD8+ T cells sorted from blood, taken in a trial of the OX40 agonist ivuxolimab. This clonotype originated in an adult with an advanced solid tumor such as melanoma, head and neck, liver or kidney cancer. The CDR3 DNA reads as TGTGCCAGCAGTACCATACGGGGTGGTGACTACAATGAGCAGTTCTTC. It is translated as CASSTIRGGDYNEQFF.